These T cell receptor beta chains were read from a single sample in a study of OX40 agonist ivuxolimab in advanced cancers. Assay: immunoSEQ multiplex PCR; the TCRdb copy retains only in-frame clones and omits some. The table includes 55,000 to 75,000 clones, about nine tenths detected once. Material: CD4+ or CD8+ T cells sorted from blood, obtained in a trial of the OX40 agonist ivuxolimab. These receptors came from an adult with an advanced solid tumor such as melanoma, head and neck, liver or kidney cancer. Each CDR3 is given with its conserved first and last residue. Fields, in order: clone size, D gene, V gene, J gene, CDR3 DNA, CDR3 protein. A D gene is named only where the DNA matches it firmly. Clone size appears in some rows only: once, few, many, or a class for an expanded clone.

.,.,TRBV21-1,TRBJ2-3,TGTGCCAGCATCACCGGGCCACTTGGGGGCACAGATACGCAGTATTTT,CASITGPLGGTDTQYF
.,.,TRBV5-1,TRBJ2-1,TGCGCCAGCATGAGACATAGGTACAATGAGCAGTTCTTC,CASMRHRYNEQFF
.,.,TRBV27,TRBJ2-3,TGTGCCAGCAGCCCCGGGGAGGGGGACCCCACAGATACGCAGTATTTT,CASSPGEGDPTDTQYF
.,.,TRBV30,TRBJ2-7,TGTGCCTGGAGTGCAGGGCAGCCTTGGGAGCAGTACTTC,CAWSAGQPWEQYF
.,.,TRBV5-1,TRBJ2-3,TGCGCCAGCAGCTTGGCCATGACAGGCTTCACAGATACGCAGTATTTT,CASSLAMTGFTDTQYF
.,TRBD1,TRBV2,TRBJ2-7,TGTGCCAGCAGTGTCGGACAGGGGAGCTCCTACGAGCAGTACTTC,CASSVGQGSSYEQYF
medium-sized,.,TRBV5-4,TRBJ1-2,TGTGCCAGCACCCCAGGACGGGAAAACTATGGCTACACCTTC,CASTPGRENYGYTF
once,.,TRBV13,TRBJ1-6,TGTGCCAGCAATTTTGGCGGGGGAAATTCACCCCTCCACTTT,CASNFGGGNSPLHF
once,.,TRBV6-5,TRBJ1-2,TGTGCCAGCAGTGGCTATGGCTACACCTTC,CASSGYGYTF
.,.,TRBV18,TRBJ1-5,TGTGCCAGCTCACCATACCGGGAAAGCAATCAGCCCCAGCATTTT,CASSPYRESNQPQHF
few,.,TRBV30,TRBJ1-5,TGTGCCTGGACCGCAGGCCCAGGGCCCCAGCATTTT,CAWTAGPGPQHF
once,.,TRBV6-5,TRBJ2-7,TGTGCCAGCAGTTTCACAACCAACTACGAGCAGTACTTC,CASSFTTNYEQYF
.,TRBD1,TRBV5-1,TRBJ2-5,TGCGCCAGCAGCTTGGGAGGGGGCGACTTAGCTGCCGAGACCCAGTACTTC,CASSLGGGDLAAETQYF
.,TRBD1,TRBV27,TRBJ1-6,TGTGCCAGCAGTTTCACCTCCGGGACAGGGAGTTCACCCCTCCACTTT,CASSFTSGTGSSPLHF
.,.,TRBV5-4,TRBJ2-5,TGTGCCAGCAGTTCGGGACTTTTCCAAGAGACCCAGTACTTC,CASSSGLFQETQYF